This TCR beta chain was sequenced during a study of T cell repertoires in cytomegalovirus infection. Germline V lookup: CDR1 MNHEY, CDR2 SVGEGT. V dropped 0 bases and J dropped 8 bases, with 20 bases sitting between them. CDR3 length equals 17 residues. TCRdb independently ran MiXCR on the reads; one entry per CDR3 protein. The table includes around 530,000 distinct CDR3 sequences, more than 20% detected once. The chain joins TRBV6-2 or TRBV6-3 to TRBJ2-1; a possible D gene is TRBD2 (6 bases). The receptor's source is a human donor in good health (CMV status not recorded). Some clones in this sample may be carry-over from other donors' samples. Source material: PBMCs. For the CDR3, the DNA is TGTGCCAGCAGTTACTCCCCTCTAACGGGAGATGTCTATGAGCAGTTCTTC. The encoded protein is CASSYSPLTGDVYEQFF.